These 25 T cell receptor beta chains were sequenced from one sample in a study of cytomegalovirus exposure and HLA in healthy donors. The PCR contained 60 Vbeta and 13 Jbeta primers. Sequencing used immunoSEQ multiplex PCR; TCRdb keeps in-frame clones, though not all of them. The table lists some 110,000 clones, around 73% of them singletons. What was sequenced was PBMCs. These receptor sequences come from a woman between 40 and 50 years old in good health and CMV-seronegative.

This rearrangement joins TRBV7-2 to TRBJ2-7, with TRBD1 matching 7 bases. Trimming removed 0 bases from V and 4 bases from J; junction bases left unmatched: 6. This CDR3 is built from 15 residues. Germline loops: CDR1 SGHTA, CDR2 FQGNSA. The CDR3 DNA reads as TGTGCCAGCAGCTTAGCACCGGGACAGACTTACGAGCAGTACTTC. As protein: CASSLAPGQTYEQYF. The variable domain in full, with the rest retrieved from reference TRBV7-2 and TRBJ2-7, is GAGVSQSPSNKVTEKGKDVELRCDPISGHTALYWYRQSLGQGLEFLIYFQGNSAPDKSGLPSDRFSAERTGGSVSTLTIQRTQQEDSAVYLCASSLAPGQTYEQYFGPGTRLTVT.

The J gene is TRBJ2-7, the V gene TRBV6-5, with D perhaps matching TRBD1 (6 bases). Between the trimmed V and J ends, which lost 7 bases and 4 bases, there was a span of 14 bases. Germline lookup yields CDR1 MNHEY and CDR2 SVGAGI. CDR3 length: 13 residues. The DNA of the CDR3 is TGTGCCAGCAACCTGGGACACGGATACGAGCAGTACTTC. Its protein is CASNLGHGYEQYF.

This sequence joins TRBV7-2 and TRBJ2-4; no clear D. Trimming left V 1 base short and J 8 bases short, with 15 bases between. CDR1 is SGHTA, CDR2 FQGNSA, per germline. The CDR3 extends over 15 amino acids. The CDR3 DNA reads as TGTGCCAGCAGCTTAGAAGGAGTCAGATCGGACATTCAGTACTTC. Translation: CASSLEGVRSDIQYF.

The gene calls are TRBV5-1 and TRBJ2-5; D may be TRBD1 (6 bases). The germline V gene encodes CDR1 SGHRS and CDR2 YFSETQ. CDR3 size: 14 residues. Trimming pared 2 bases from V and 4 bases from J, leaving 12 bases between. CDR3 residues: CASSFSLRGETQYF. CDR3 sequence (DNA): TGCGCCAGCAGCTTCAGCCTCAGGGGAGAGACCCAGTACTTC.

Only a few counts were recorded for this clone. CDR3 sequence: CASSSVEGVGYEQYF. The CDR3, as DNA: TGTGCCAGCAGCAGCGTGGAGGGTGTAGGCTACGAGCAGTACTTC. The chain carries TRBV7-8 and TRBJ2-7; TRBD2 is a possible D gene (6 bases). There are 15 residues in the CDR3. Per germline, CDR1 SGHVS and CDR2 FQNEAQ. V was pared by 5 bases and J by 3 bases, with 17 bases between.

This clone appeared once. The rearrangement joins TRBV10-1 to TRBJ2-2, with 10 bases matching TRBD2. J lost 5 bases, V lost 10 bases, and 19 bases had no gene match. This CDR3 is built from 18 residues. Germline lookup yields CDR1 WNHNN and CDR2 SYGVQD (reference sequence). The DNA of the CDR3 is TGCGCCATCCCGTTGAGGGGCAGCGGGAGGGCGATGACCGGGGAGCTGTTTTTT. This sequence encodes CAIPLRGSGRAMTGELFF.

The chain couples TRBV5-4 to TRBJ2-6; the D gene is possibly TRBD1 (7 bases). The length of the CDR3 is 20 residues. V shed 0 bases and J shed 0 bases, with 19 bases lying between them. In germline, CDR1 is SGHNT, CDR2 YYREEE (reference sequence). CDR3 DNA: TGTGCCAGCAGCTTGGATAGACAGGGAGGACCAAACTCTGGGGCCAACGTCCTGACTTTC. Translation: CASSLDRQGGPNSGANVLTF.

V is TRBV5-8 and J is TRBJ2-5, with TRBD1 matching over 9 bases. The germline V gene encodes CDR1 SGHTS and CDR2 YDEGEE. This CDR3 contains 14 residues. The V gene end was trimmed by 4 bases and the J gene end by 6 bases; junction bases not matched to a gene: 7. This chain's CDR3 is CASSRGQGYQTQYF. The CDR3, as DNA: TGTGCCAGCAGCCGTGGACAGGGGTATCAGACCCAGTACTTC.

Of note for this clone: The sample holds other DNA sequences that translate to the same CDR3. The rearrangement uses TRBV6-5 and TRBJ2-7; no definite D call. Germline CDR1 MNHEY, CDR2 SVGAGI. The CDR3 runs to 13 residues. V lost 0 bases and J lost 4, with 7 bases in between. The CDR3 is CASSYSRGYEQYF. For the CDR3, the DNA is TGTGCCAGCAGTTACTCACGAGGTTACGAGCAGTACTTC.

The genes are TRBV19 and TRBJ2-7, with TRBD1 matching 8 bases. With 9 bases clipped from V and 2 bases from J, the junction kept 6 bases outside the gene matches. The CDR3 is made up of 13 amino acids. Germline CDR1 LNHDA, CDR2 SQIVND (reference sequence). The CDR3, as DNA: TGTGCCAGCCGGGACAGGCGAACCTACGAGCAGTACTTC. It encodes CASRDRRTYEQYF.

The chain carries TRBV19 and TRBJ2-3, with 8 positions matching TRBD1. The CDR3 consists of 14 residues. Germline V gene lookup returns CDR1 LNHDA and CDR2 SQIVND (reference sequence). The J segment lost 8 bases and the V segment lost 6 bases, leaving 10 bases of the junction unmatched. In DNA, the CDR3 is TGTGCCAGTAGCATGTCTAGACAGGGGTTTACGCAGTATTTT. It translates to CASSMSRQGFTQYF.

J is TRBJ2-5 and V is TRBV11-2; D may be TRBD1 (6 bases). Judging by the DNA end, TRBJ2-7 fits better; the J call may be wrong. The CDR3 consists of 17 residues. The germline V gene encodes CDR1 SGHAT and CDR2 FQNNGV. The DNA of the CDR3 is TGTGCCAGCAGCTTAGATCCTCCCTTGGGGGCCGACTACGAGCAGTACTTC. This encodes CASSLDPPLGADYEQYF.

This rearrangement joins TRBV19 to TRBJ2-7; 7 nucleotides align to TRBD1. The junction had 7 bases not matched to a gene; V was cut back by 3 bases and J by 2 bases. The germline gives CDR1 LNHDA, CDR2 SQIVND (reference sequence). The CDR3 spans 15 residues. CDR3 DNA sequence: TGTGCCAGTAGTATCGGTACAGGGGATGCCTACGAGCAGTACTTC. Amino acids: CASSIGTGDAYEQYF. The full variable domain, with the rest looked up from reference TRBV19 and TRBJ2-7, is DGGITQSPKYLFRKEGQNVTLSCEQNLNHDAMYWYRQDPGQGLRLIYYSQIVNDFQKGDIAEGYSVSREKKESFPLTVTSAQKNPTAFYLCASSIGTGDAYEQYFGPGTRLTVT.

J is TRBJ2-1 and V is TRBV11-3; 14 nucleotides align to TRBD2. The CDR3 is made up of 17 amino acids. The V segment lost 4 bases and the J segment 0 bases; nucleotides outside the gene matches: 2. Germline CDR1 SGHNT, CDR2 YENEEA. In DNA, the CDR3 is TGTGCCAGCAGCTCCGGACTAGCGGGGGGCTCCTACAATGAGCAGTTCTTC. Translated: CASSSGLAGGSYNEQFF.

The chain employs TRBV29-1 and TRBJ2-5, with a possible D match to TRBD1 (5 bases). Trimming took off 6 bases at V and 8 bases at J, with 16 bases between the two ends. Germline V gene data show CDR1 as SQVTM and CDR2 as ANQGSEA. There are 12 residues in the CDR3. CDR3 region: CSVAPPGFTQYF. DNA of the CDR3: TGCAGCGTGGCCCCCCCAGGGTTTACCCAGTACTTC.

The chain has TRBV7-3 and TRBJ2-2; D is unclear. Germline V gives CDR1 SGHTA, CDR2 FQGTGA. The CDR3 has 14 amino acids. The V and J ends lost 2 bases and 2 bases respectively, with 6 bases between them. The CDR3 region has the DNA TGTGCCAGCAGCTTAGTTCCTAACACCGGGGAGCTGTTTTTT. Amino acid sequence: CASSLVPNTGELFF.

The chain couples TRBV7-9 to TRBJ2-6; tentatively, D is TRBD2 (6 bases). The CDR3 has 17 residues. CDR1 is SEHNR, CDR2 FQNEAQ, per germline (reference sequence). V lost 4 bases and J lost 0, with 13 bases in between. CDR3 nucleotide sequence: TGTGCCAGCAGCTCACCCGGGAGCCACTCTGGGGCCAACGTCCTGACTTTC. Residues: CASSSPGSHSGANVLTF. Drawing the rest from reference TRBV7-9 and TRBJ2-6, the complete variable domain is DTGVSQNPRHKITKRGQNVTFRCDPISEHNRLYWYRQTLGQGPEFLTYFQNEAQLEKSRLLSDRFSAERPKGSFSTLEIQRTEQGDSAMYLCASSSPGSHSGANVLTFGAGSRLTVL.

This clone was picked up a small number of times. V is TRBV6-6 and J is TRBJ1-1; 7 bases map to TRBD1. Germline CDR1 reads MNHNY; CDR2 reads SVGAGI (reference sequence). The CDR3 is 14 amino acids. Trimming took 9 bases from V and 1 from J; bases not matched to a gene: 8. In DNA form, the CDR3 reads TGTGCCAGTTCGACAGGGTCTGGGAACACTGAAGCTTTCTTT. Protein: CASSTGSGNTEAFF.

This clone was seen only a few times. The chain is built from TRBV11-2 and TRBJ1-4, with a possible D match to TRBD1 (5 bases). The V and J ends lost 5 bases and 0 bases respectively, with 13 bases between them. The CDR3 runs 16 residues. In germline, CDR1 is SGHAT, CDR2 FQNNGV. CDR3 sequence reads: CASSLVGGATNEKLFF. The CDR3 coding sequence is TGTGCCAGCAGCCTCGTCGGGGGGGCAACTAATGAAAAACTGTTTTTT.

This clone came up once. This chain links TRBV5-4 with TRBJ2-2; 9 nucleotides line up with TRBD1. The CDR3 is 15 amino acids. J gave up 6 bases and V 6 bases, and 9 bases lay outside the gene matches. Germline CDR1 reads SGHNT; CDR2 reads YYREEE (reference sequence). CDR3: CASTRGQGSPGELFF. CDR3 nucleotide sequence: TGTGCCAGCACCCGGGGACAGGGTAGCCCCGGGGAGCTGTTTTTT.

This chain uses TRBV27 with TRBJ2-7, with 9 bases fitting TRBD1. The CDR3 sequence is 15 residues long. The germline V gene has CDR1 MNHEY and CDR2 SMNVEV (reference sequence). V shed 2 bases and J 9 bases; nucleotides not matched to a gene: 11. The CDR3 nucleotides are TGTGCCAGCAGTTTAGTGGGGGACAGGGTGGTACGGCAGTACTTC. Translated, it gives CASSLVGDRVVRQYF.

This chain connects TRBV29-1 to TRBJ2-7, with TRBD1 identical over 9 bases. V lost 5 bases and J lost 7; bases outside the gene matches: 12. Germline values: CDR1 SQVTM, CDR2 ANQGSEA. This CDR3 spans 14 amino acids. The CDR3 DNA reads TGCAGCGTTTGCTCAGGAACAGGGGGCTGGGAGCAGTACTTC. It translates to CSVCSGTGGWEQYF.

V and J are TRBV5-4 and TRBJ1-2; 7 bases line up with TRBD1. The CDR3 totals 13 residues. Trimming removed 0 bases from V and 4 bases from J; junction bases left unmatched: 0. The V gene's germline CDR1 is SGHNT and CDR2 YYREEE (reference sequence). In nucleotides, the CDR3 is TGTGCCAGCAGCTTGGACAGGGGCTATGGCTACACCTTC. It encodes CASSLDRGYGYTF.

V usage is TRBV9 and J usage is TRBJ2-1; 9 bases are shared with TRBD2. The CDR3 consists of 16 residues. The junction had 12 bases not matched to a gene; V was cut back by 3 bases and J by 8 bases. Germline V gene sequence: CDR1 SGDLS, CDR2 YYNGEE. CDR3 loop: CASSEHPGLASDEQFF. CDR3 in DNA: TGTGCCAGCAGCGAGCACCCGGGACTAGCCTCTGATGAGCAGTTCTTC.

J is TRBJ2-1 and V is TRBV18; 10 bases align to TRBD1. The CDR3 has 19 amino acids. V was pared by 2 bases and J by 4 bases, with 14 bases of the junction left unmatched. Germline V CDR1 and CDR2: KGHSH, LQKENI. The CDR3 DNA follows: TGTGCCAGCTCACCAACGAAGGGACAGGGGACCGTATTTTACAATGAGCAGTTCTTC. Translated, it gives CASSPTKGQGTVFYNEQFF.